Sequencing of this T cell receptor beta chain was carried out in a study of T cell responses to AZD1222 COVID-19 vaccine. Points on this clone: What it binds is not known.

TCRdb's copy holds only in-frame clones and misses some; the assay was immunoSEQ multiplex PCR. Of about 27,000 clones listed, approximately 90% are singletons. Per the germline V gene, CDR1 is SEHNR and CDR2 is FQNEAQ (reference sequence). The germline V and J ends were trimmed by 2 bases and 7 bases, with 9 bases remaining between them. The CDR3 totals 13 residues. General study points: Most donors were white British, females outnumbered males, and clonal diversity was possibly underestimated. Compared with day 0, the breadth and depth of the Spike-specific TCR repertoire rose significantly after two doses of AZD1222.

This clonotype was sampled from an adult who received the AZD1222 COVID-19 vaccine. Sequences were derived from peripheral blood, sampled 28 days after the second AZD1222 dose. The chain uses TRBV7-9 and TRBJ2-1, with D maybe TRBD2 (6 bases). This chain's CDR3 is CASSLSAGNEQFF. The CDR3 DNA reads as TGTGCCAGCAGCTTAAGTGCGGGAAATGAGCAGTTCTTC.